This record concerns one T cell receptor (beta chain) sequence. Germline V gives CDR1 SGHNT, CDR2 YYREEE (reference sequence). V was clipped by 9 bases and J by 1 base, with 17 bases between them. The CDR3 is made up of 14 amino acids. The source of the sample is a study of T cell changes during pregnancy in multiple sclerosis. The data were produced by immunoSEQ multiplex PCR, yet TCRdb's version contains in-frame clones alone and is incomplete. This sample has 110,000 or so clones, with 93% found just once. The TCR comes from a female donor with multiple sclerosis, enrolled in a pregnancy study. The V and J genes are TRBV5-4 and TRBJ2-7, with D possibly TRBD2 on 6 matching bases. The starting material was peripheral blood, obtained before pregnancy. The CDR3 protein is CATHGGYLSYEQYF. CDR3 nucleotide sequence: TGTGCCACACACGGAGGGTATTTATCCTACGAGCAGTACTTC. Combining the CDR3 with reference TRBV5-4 and TRBJ2-7 gives the whole variable domain ETGVTQSPTHLIKTRGQQVTLRCSSQSGHNTVSWYQQALGQGPQFIFQYYREEENGRGNFPPRFSGLQFPNYSSELNVNALELDDSALYLCATHGGYLSYEQYFGPGTRLTVT.